The entry below describes one T cell receptor beta chain. The data belong to a study of glioma-infiltrating T cells after dendritic cell vaccination. Study as a whole: Patients received autologous tumor lysate-pulsed dendritic cell vaccination between about 2002 and 2012.

Trimming left V 4 bases short and J 2 bases short, with 11 bases between. The germline gives CDR1 LGHNA, CDR2 YNFKEQ. CDR3 length equals 14 residues. Time point described: after dendritic cell vaccination, including at tumor progression/relapse. Fresh-frozen tumor tissue and more than two years of survival data were available for all. None of the glioblastoma patients had an isocitrate dehydrogenase mutation. Clones were sequenced by immunoSEQ multiplex PCR, and TCRdb holds only the in-frame ones, with some missing. The sample shows roughly 100,000 clones, about 90% of them seen only once. V gene TRBV4-2 combines with J gene TRBJ1-1, with D hard to call. The source material was blood, sampled after dendritic cell vaccination. The sequence was collected from a human donor with glioblastoma. The CDR3: CASSPESENTEAFF. The CDR3 nucleotides are TGTGCCAGCAGCCCCGAGAGTGAAAACACTGAAGCTTTCTTT.